The rows below give T cell receptor beta chains drawn from one sample of a study of early T cells in non-severe SARS-CoV-2 infection. From the 5' RACE reads, TCRdb called clonotypes with MiXCR, one entry per CDR3 protein. Seen here are about 49,000 distinct CDR3 sequences, around 4% observed once, and the top ten hold roughly 6%. The sequenced sample consisted of whole blood. The receptors originated from an adult who was a healthcare worker with PCR-confirmed SARS-CoV-2 infection or an uninfected control (not recorded which). Each CDR3 is given with its conserved first and last residue. D genes are given only for firm matches. The size field is filled for only some rows; it gives once, few, many or a size class.

CDR3 | DNA | J | size | D | V
CASSQSRVGTEAFF | TGTGCCAGCAGCCAATCTAGGGTTGGCACTGAAGCTTTCTTT | TRBJ1-1 | few | . | TRBV16
CASSQEQGTQEKLFF | TGTGCCAGCTCACAGGAACAGGGGACCCAAGAAAAACTGTTTTTT | TRBJ1-4 | many | TRBD1 | TRBV18
CASSPNAVRRTDTQYF | TGTGCCAGCAGCCCCAACGCGGTTAGACGCACAGATACGCAGTATTTT | TRBJ2-3 | many | . | TRBV7-2
CASSSPRSTGYTF | TGTGCCAGCAGCTCCCCAAGGAGCACGGGCTACACCTTC | TRBJ1-2 | few | . | TRBV7-9
CASSFGGSNQPQHF | TGTGCCAGCAGTTTCGGAGGTAGCAATCAGCCCCAGCATTTT | TRBJ1-5 | many | . | TRBV12-3/TRBV12-4
CASSLAPSGTGGSGETQYF | TGTGCCAGCAGCTTAGCCCCCTCCGGGACAGGGGGCTCAGGGGAGACCCAGTACTTC | TRBJ2-5 | many | TRBD1 | TRBV5-4
CSAVPLLRGTYEQYF | TGCAGTGCCGTACCCCTATTGCGGGGGACCTACGAGCAGTACTTC | TRBJ2-7 | many | TRBD2 | TRBV20-1
CASSFLNLHLGRADTGELFF | TGTGCCAGCAGTTTCCTAAATCTCCACCTGGGAAGGGCGGACACCGGGGAGCTGTTTTTT | TRBJ2-2 | many | . | TRBV12-3/TRBV12-4
CASSPPGENEQFF | TGTGCCAGCTCACCGCCAGGGGAGAATGAGCAGTTCTTC | TRBJ2-1 | many | . | TRBV18
CASTPPQGRTYEQYF | TGCGCCAGCACCCCTCCCCAGGGAAGGACCTACGAGCAGTACTTC | TRBJ2-7 | . | . | TRBV5-1
CASSFARGTKTGELFF | TGTGCCAGCAGCTTTGCCCGTGGGACAAAGACCGGGGAGCTGTTTTTT | TRBJ2-2 | many | . | TRBV7-2
CASSEGRTNTEAFF | TGTGCCAGCAGCGAGGGACGGACGAACACTGAAGCTTTCTTT | TRBJ1-1 | . | . | TRBV7-2
CASTVYGGSTDTQYF | TGTGCCAGCACGGTGTACGGCGGGAGCACAGATACGCAGTATTTT | TRBJ2-3 | many | . | TRBV6-1
CASSFLQGAGANVLIF | TGTGCCAGCAGCTTCCTACAGGGAGCTGGGGCCAACGTCCTGATTTTC | TRBJ2-6 | many | . | TRBV5-5
CASSPGQAPGEKLFF | TGTGCCAGCAGTCCAGGACAGGCTCCAGGGGAAAAACTGTTTTTT | TRBJ1-4 | . | TRBD1 | TRBV11-2
CASSTSGTSNEQFF | TGTGCCAGCAGTACGAGCGGGACCAGCAATGAGCAGTTCTTC | TRBJ2-1 | . | TRBD2 | TRBV6-4
CASISRGNTEAFF | TGTGCCAGCATAAGTAGGGGGAACACTGAAGCTTTCTTT | TRBJ1-1 | many | . | TRBV3-1
CASSAGSRRLETQYF | TGTGCCAGTAGTGCGGGTAGCAGGCGACTGGAGACCCAGTACTTC | TRBJ2-5 | many | . | TRBV19